This T cell receptor (beta chain) was retrieved from a study of cytomegalovirus exposure and HLA in healthy donors. Study in general: Within the Caucasian-associated ancestry cluster were more than 75% of the roughly 430 genotyped donors.

The CDR3 length is 19 residues. Trimming removed 5 bases from V and 4 bases from J, with 27 bases in between. The germline V gene has CDR1 SGHAT and CDR2 FQNNGV. This clone was observed once. Its antigen is not known. Everyone who donated was a healthy bone marrow donor. Study-level findings and limits: TCR beta sequences reportedly predicted most subjects' HLA-A and HLA-B alleles accurately.

Researchers ran the PCR with 60 Vbeta and 13 Jbeta primers. Using immunoSEQ multiplex PCR, the repertoire was profiled, and TCRdb retains in-frame clones only, with some absent. Here the sample spans approximately 150,000 clones, 65% to 80% being singletons. Sequencing was performed on PBMCs. The TCR comes from a man aged 35-49 years in good health and CMV-seropositive. The chain uses TRBV11-2 and TRBJ1-3, with D perhaps matching TRBD1 (5 bases). CDR3 DNA: TGTGCCAGCAGCCCCGCCGGGACTTTAATTCCACCTCTCGGAAACACCATATATTTT. This gives the protein CASSPAGTLIPPLGNTIYF.